The T cell receptor beta chain described here comes from a study of cytomegalovirus exposure and HLA in healthy donors. Both 60 Vbeta primers and 13 Jbeta primers went into the PCR. TCRdb's table, derived via immunoSEQ multiplex PCR, lists solely in-frame clones and lacks some. The sample carries about 130,000 clones, over 60% recorded once. At sampling all donors were nominally healthy, likely with unrecorded immune exposures. The origin of this receptor is a man in his thirties or forties in good health and CMV-seronegative. Sample: PBMCs.

The CDR3 region has the DNA TGCGCCAGCAGCGGCGGGACAGCGAACAATGAGCAGTTCTTC. This translates into CASSGGTANNEQFF. The chain recombines TRBV5-1 with TRBJ2-1, with D perhaps TRBD1 (7 bases). The germline V and J ends were trimmed by 4 bases and 5 bases, with 13 bases remaining between them. Per germline, CDR1 SGHRS and CDR2 YFSETQ. The length of the CDR3 is 14 residues.